This T cell receptor beta chain stems from a study of technical replicates of blood from a few donors. Sequenced by immunoSEQ multiplex PCR; TCRdb stores in-frame clones only, minus some. This sample has some 70,000 clones; around 91% occur once, and the top ten carry roughly 0.39%. The CDR3 is made up of 12 amino acids. V lost 3 bases, J lost 6 bases, and 9 bases lay in between. CDR1 and CDR2 (germline): SNHLY, FYNNEI. Sequenced sample: T cells isolated from PBMCs. The clonotype originates from a human donor in good health. V is TRBV2 and J is TRBJ2-7, with D maybe TRBD1 (5 bases). The CDR3 coding sequence is TGTGCCAGCAGTGACAGGGCGACCGAGCAGTACTTC. This translates into CASSDRATEQYF.